The sequence of this T cell receptor beta chain was determined in a study of preoperative IRX-2 immunotherapy in early breast cancer. Regarding treatment: preoperative locoregional IRX-2 cytokine immunotherapy. Samples came from a phase Ib trial of preoperative locoregional IRX-2 cytokine immunotherapy. Germline CDR1 reads MDHEN; CDR2 reads SYDVKM. The V and J ends lost 3 bases and 1 base, in that order; junction bases with no gene match: 10. The CDR3 length is 18 residues. TCRdb keeps only in-frame clones here, not all; method: immunoSEQ multiplex PCR. The sample has about 11,000 clones, 80% to 85% seen once.

Sequenced here: lymph node tissue, sampled before IRX-2 immunotherapy. The TCR sequence derives from a human donor with breast cancer. The chain is built from TRBV28 and TRBJ2-4, with TRBD1 identical over 9 bases. The chain's CDR3 is CASSFGQGSSYAKNIQYF. Here the CDR3 DNA reads TGTGCCAGCAGTTTCGGACAGGGGTCAAGTTATGCCAAAAACATTCAGTACTTC.